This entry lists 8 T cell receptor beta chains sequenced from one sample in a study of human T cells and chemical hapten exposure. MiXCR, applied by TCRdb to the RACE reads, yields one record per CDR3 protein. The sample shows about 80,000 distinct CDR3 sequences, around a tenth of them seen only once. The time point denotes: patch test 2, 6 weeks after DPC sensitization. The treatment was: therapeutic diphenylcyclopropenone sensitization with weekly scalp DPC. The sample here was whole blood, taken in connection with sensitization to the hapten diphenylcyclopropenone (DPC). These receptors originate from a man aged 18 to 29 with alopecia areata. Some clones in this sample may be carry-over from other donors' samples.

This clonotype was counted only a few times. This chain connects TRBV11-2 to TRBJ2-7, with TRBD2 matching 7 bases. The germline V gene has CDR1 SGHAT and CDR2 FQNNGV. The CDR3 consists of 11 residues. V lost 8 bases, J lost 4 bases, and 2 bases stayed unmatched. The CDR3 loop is CASGEGYEQYV. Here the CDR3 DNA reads TGTGCCAGCGGGGAGGGTTACGAGCAGTACGTC.

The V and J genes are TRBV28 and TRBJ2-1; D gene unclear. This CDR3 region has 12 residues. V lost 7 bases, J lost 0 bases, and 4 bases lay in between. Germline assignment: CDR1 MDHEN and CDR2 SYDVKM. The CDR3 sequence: CASTDSYNEQFF. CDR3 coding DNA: TGTGCCAGCACCGACTCCTACAATGAGCAGTTCTTC. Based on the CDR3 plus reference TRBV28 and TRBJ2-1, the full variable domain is DVKVTQSSRYLVKRTGEKVFLECVQDMDHENMFWYRQDPGLGLRLIYFSYDVKMKEKGDIPEGYSVSREKKERFSLILESASTNQTSMYLCASTDSYNEQFFGPGTRLTVL.

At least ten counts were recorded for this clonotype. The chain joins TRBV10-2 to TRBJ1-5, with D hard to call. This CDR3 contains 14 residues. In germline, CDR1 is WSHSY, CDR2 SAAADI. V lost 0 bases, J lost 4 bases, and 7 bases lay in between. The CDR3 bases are TGCGCCAGCAGTGAGTCAACGACAAATCAGCCCCAGCATTTT. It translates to CASSESTTNQPQHF.

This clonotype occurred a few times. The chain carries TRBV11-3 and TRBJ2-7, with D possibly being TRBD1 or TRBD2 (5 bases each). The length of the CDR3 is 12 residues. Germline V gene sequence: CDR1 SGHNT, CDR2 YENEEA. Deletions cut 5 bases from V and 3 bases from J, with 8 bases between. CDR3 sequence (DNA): TGTGCCAGCAGCCGGGACGGCTACGAGCAGTACTTC. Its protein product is CASSRDGYEQYF.

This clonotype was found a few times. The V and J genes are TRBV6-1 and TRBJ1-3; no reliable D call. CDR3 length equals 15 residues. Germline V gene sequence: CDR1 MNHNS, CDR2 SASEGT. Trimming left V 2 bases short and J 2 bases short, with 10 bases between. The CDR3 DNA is TGTGCCAGCAGTGAAAGCCACCTTCCTGGAAACACCATATATTTT. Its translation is CASSESHLPGNTIYF.

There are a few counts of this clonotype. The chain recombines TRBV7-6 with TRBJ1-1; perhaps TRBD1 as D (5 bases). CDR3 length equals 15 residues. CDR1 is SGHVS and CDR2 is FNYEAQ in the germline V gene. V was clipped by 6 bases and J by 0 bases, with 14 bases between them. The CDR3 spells CASSLTGLMNTEAFF. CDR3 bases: TGTGCCAGCAGTCTAACGGGGCTGATGAACACTGAAGCTTTCTTT.

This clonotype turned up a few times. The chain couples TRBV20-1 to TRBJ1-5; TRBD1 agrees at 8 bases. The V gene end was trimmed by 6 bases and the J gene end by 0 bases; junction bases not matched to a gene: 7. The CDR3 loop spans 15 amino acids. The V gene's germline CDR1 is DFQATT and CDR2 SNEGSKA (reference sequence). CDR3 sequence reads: CSALGQADSNQPQHF. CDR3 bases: TGCAGTGCGCTGGGACAGGCGGATAGCAATCAGCCCCAGCATTTT.

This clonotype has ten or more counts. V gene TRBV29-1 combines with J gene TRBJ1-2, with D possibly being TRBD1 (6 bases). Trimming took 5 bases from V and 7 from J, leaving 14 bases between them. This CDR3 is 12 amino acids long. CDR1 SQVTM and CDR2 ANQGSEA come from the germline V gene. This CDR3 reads CSVITGRVGYTF. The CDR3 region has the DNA TGCAGCGTTATTACAGGGAGGGTTGGCTACACCTTC.